This T cell receptor beta chain was recorded in a study of blood T cells in healthy people across ages. With a J-beta primer mix and a sample-barcoded 5' primer, a second PCR ran about 7 to 11 cycles. Each CDR3 protein gets one entry after TCRdb re-called the 5' RACE reads with MiXCR. The data show about 580,000 distinct CDR3 sequences, around 48% seen once. This clonotype was recorded a few times. The antigen is not known. Study-wide findings and caveats: TCR beta diversity per million T cells fell roughly linearly with age. A strong correlation between TCR beta diversity and naive T cell percentage was seen.

This TCR came from an elderly man in good health. Sequenced input: blood.

In DNA, the CDR3 is TGTGCCAGCAGCGTAGTCGGGACCGGGGAGCTGTTTTTT. This encodes CASSVVGTGELFF. The V and J genes are TRBV9 and TRBJ2-2; D gene ambiguous. Trimming took 0 bases from V and 5 from J, leaving 5 bases between them. The CDR3 runs to 13 residues. The V gene's germline CDR1 is SGDLS and CDR2 YYNGEE.